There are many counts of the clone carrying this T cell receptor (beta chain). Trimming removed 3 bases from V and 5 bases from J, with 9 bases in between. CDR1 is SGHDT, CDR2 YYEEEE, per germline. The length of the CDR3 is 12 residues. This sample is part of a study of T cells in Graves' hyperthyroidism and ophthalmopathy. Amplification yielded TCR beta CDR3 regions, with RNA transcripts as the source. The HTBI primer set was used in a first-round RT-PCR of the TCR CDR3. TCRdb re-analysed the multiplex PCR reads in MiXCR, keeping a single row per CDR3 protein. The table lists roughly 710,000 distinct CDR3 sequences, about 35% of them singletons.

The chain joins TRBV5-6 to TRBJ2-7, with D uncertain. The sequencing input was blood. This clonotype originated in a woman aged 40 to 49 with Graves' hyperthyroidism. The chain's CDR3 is CASSYMAHEQYF. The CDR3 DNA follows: TGTGCCAGCAGCTACATGGCCCACGAGCAGTACTTC. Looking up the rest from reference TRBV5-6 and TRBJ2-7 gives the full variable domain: DAGVTQSPTHLIKTRGQQVTLRCSPKSGHDTVSWYQQALGQGPQFIFQYYEEEERQRGNFPDRFSGHQFPNYSSELNVNALLLGDSALYLCASSYMAHEQYFGPGTRLTVT.